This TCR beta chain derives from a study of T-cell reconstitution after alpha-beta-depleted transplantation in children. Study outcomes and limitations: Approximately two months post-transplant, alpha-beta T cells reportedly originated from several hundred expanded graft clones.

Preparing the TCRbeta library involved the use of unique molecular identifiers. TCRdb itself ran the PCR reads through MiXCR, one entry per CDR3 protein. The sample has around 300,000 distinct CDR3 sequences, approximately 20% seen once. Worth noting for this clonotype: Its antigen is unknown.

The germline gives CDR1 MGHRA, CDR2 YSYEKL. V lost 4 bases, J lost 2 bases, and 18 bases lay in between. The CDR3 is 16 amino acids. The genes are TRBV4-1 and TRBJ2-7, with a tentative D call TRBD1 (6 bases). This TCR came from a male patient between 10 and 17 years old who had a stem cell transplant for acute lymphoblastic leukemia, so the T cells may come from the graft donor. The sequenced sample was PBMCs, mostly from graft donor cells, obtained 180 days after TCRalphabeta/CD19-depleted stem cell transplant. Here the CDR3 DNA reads TGCGCCAGCAGCCGAGAAGGGGGATCACCCACCTACGAGCAGTACTTC. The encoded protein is CASSREGGSPTYEQYF.